Each of the 3 T cell receptor beta chains below was sequenced from the same sample in a study of shared clonotypes between healthy human individuals. Repertoires were generated with immunoSEQ multiplex PCR, while TCRdb's copy carries only in-frame clones and drops some. The table has 850,000 to 1,100,000 clones, approximately 80% seen once. Sequenced sample: memory CD4+ T cells from PBMCs. Subset described: CD45RA-negative fraction. All receptors come from a young man in good health. Some clones in this sample may be carry-over from other donors' samples.

V and J are TRBV6-1 and TRBJ2-2, with 7 bases aligning to TRBD1. Germline CDR1 is MNHNS and CDR2 is SASEGT. The CDR3 runs 18 residues. J lost 0 bases, V lost 2 bases, and 9 bases had no gene match. CDR3 sequence reads: CASSETDRRFANTGELFF. The CDR3 DNA is TGTGCCAGCAGTGAAACGGACAGGAGATTCGCGAACACCGGGGAGCTGTTTTTT.

V is TRBV10-3 and J is TRBJ1-1; D is possibly TRBD1 (6 bases). Germline V gene sequence: CDR1 ENHRY, CDR2 SYGVKD. V lost 2 bases and J lost 0, with 13 bases in between. CDR3 length: 16 residues. CDR3 coding DNA: TGTGCCATCAGTGAGAAACCGGGACACTTGAACACTGAAGCTTTCTTT. It yields the protein CAISEKPGHLNTEAFF.

This rearrangement joins TRBV28 to TRBJ2-3; D might be TRBD1 (5 bases). The ends were cut back, 2 bases at V and 6 bases at J, with 15 bases in the middle. Germline V CDR1 and CDR2: MDHEN, SYDVKM. This CDR3 spans 15 amino acids. CDR3 region: CASSLIAAGQDTQYF. The CDR3 nucleotides read TGTGCCAGCAGTTTAATTGCGGCAGGGCAGGATACGCAGTATTTT.